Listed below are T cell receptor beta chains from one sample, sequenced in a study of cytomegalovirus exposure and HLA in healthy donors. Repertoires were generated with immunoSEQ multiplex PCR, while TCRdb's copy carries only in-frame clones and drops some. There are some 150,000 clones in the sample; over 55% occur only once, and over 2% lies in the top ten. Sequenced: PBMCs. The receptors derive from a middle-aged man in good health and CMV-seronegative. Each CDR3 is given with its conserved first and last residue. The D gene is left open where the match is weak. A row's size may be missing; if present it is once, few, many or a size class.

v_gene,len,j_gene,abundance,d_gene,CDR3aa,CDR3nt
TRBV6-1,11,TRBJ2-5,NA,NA,CASSDLETQYF,TGTGCCAGCAGTGACCTAGAGACCCAGTACTTC
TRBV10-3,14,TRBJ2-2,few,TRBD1,CASQGVANTGELFF,TGTGCCTCGCAGGGGGTGGCGAACACCGGGGAGCTGTTTTTT
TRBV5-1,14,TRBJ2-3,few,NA,CASSLGLGLDTQYF,TGCGCCAGCAGCCTGGGACTTGGACTGGATACGCAGTATTTT
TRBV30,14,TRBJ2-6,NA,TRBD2,CAWSGGGGANVLTF,TGTGCCTGGAGTGGGGGGGGTGGGGCCAACGTCCTGACTTTC
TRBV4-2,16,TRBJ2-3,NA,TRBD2,CASSQFLAGSTDTQYF,TGTGCCAGCAGCCAGTTCTTAGCGGGGAGCACAGATACGCAGTATTTT
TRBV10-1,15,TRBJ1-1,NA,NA,CASSVSGAGDTEAFF,TGCGCCAGCAGTGTATCAGGGGCGGGCGACACTGAAGCTTTCTTT
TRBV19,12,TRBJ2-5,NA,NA,CASSMQGETQYF,TGTGCCAGCAGTATGCAGGGGGAGACCCAGTACTTC
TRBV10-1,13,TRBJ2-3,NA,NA,CASSTSRLDTQYF,TGCGCCAGCAGTACATCTAGGTTAGATACGCAGTATTTT
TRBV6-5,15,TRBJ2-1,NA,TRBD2,CASSYLGLGRNEQFF,TGTGCCAGCAGTTACTTGGGACTAGGTAGGAATGAGCAGTTCTTC
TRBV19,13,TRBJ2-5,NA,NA,CASSGDSQETQYF,TGTGCCAGTAGTGGTGACAGCCAAGAGACCCAGTACTTC
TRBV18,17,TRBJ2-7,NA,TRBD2,CASSPPGLAGAWAEQYF,TGTGCCAGCTCACCACCCGGACTAGCGGGAGCTTGGGCCGAGCAGTACTTC
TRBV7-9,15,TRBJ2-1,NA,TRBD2,CASSLVVSGEGFRFF,TGTGCCAGCAGCTTAGTGGTTAGCGGGGAAGGGTTCAGGTTCTTC
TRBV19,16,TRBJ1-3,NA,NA,CASSMSLPFSGNTIYF,TGTGCCAGTAGTATGAGCCTGCCTTTCTCTGGAAACACCATATATTTT
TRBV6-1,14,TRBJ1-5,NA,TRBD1,CASSATGSNQPQHF,TGTGCCAGCAGTGCGACAGGGAGCAATCAGCCCCAGCATTTT
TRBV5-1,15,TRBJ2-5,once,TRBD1,CASSQGQGHQETQYF,TGCGCCAGCAGCCAGGGACAGGGGCACCAAGAGACCCAGTACTTC
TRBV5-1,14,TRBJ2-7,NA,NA,CASSLGGTAYEQYF,TGCGCCAGCAGCTTGGGCGGGACAGCCTACGAGCAGTACTTC
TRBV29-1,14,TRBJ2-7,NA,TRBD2,CSVESRGVDAEQYF,TGCAGCGTTGAGTCCCGGGGGGTAGATGCCGAGCAGTACTTC
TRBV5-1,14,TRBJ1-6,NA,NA,CASSLGQKNSPLHF,TGCGCCAGCAGCTTGGGACAGAAAAATTCACCCCTCCACTTT
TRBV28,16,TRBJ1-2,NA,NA,CASSFPHKLSNYGYTF,TGTGCCAGCAGCTTCCCGCACAAATTGTCTAACTATGGCTACACCTTC
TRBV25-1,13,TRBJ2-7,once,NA,CASSEYGGYEQYF,TGTGCCAGCAGTGAATACGGGGGCTACGAGCAGTACTTC
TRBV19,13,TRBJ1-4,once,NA,CASSPWGGEKLFF,TGTGCCAGTAGCCCCTGGGGGGGCGAAAAACTGTTTTTT
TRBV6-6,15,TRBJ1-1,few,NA,CASSYSGLGGTEAFF,TGTGCCAGCAGTTACAGTGGCCTTGGGGGGACTGAAGCTTTCTTT
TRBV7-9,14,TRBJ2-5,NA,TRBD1,CASSPAWDRETQYF,TGTGCCAGCAGCCCAGCTTGGGACAGAGAGACCCAGTACTTC
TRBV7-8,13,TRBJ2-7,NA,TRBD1,CASSLDRGYEQYF,TGTGCCAGCAGCCTGGACAGGGGATACGAGCAGTACTTC
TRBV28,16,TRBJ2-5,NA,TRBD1,CASSLLGQGVRKTQYF,TGTGCCAGCAGTTTATTAGGACAGGGGGTGCGGAAGACCCAGTACTTC
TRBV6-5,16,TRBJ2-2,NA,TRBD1,CASSYRRGHNTGELFF,TGTGCCAGCAGTTATCGCAGGGGGCATAACACCGGGGAGCTGTTTTTT
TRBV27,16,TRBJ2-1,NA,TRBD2,CASIPSGTSGYNEQFF,TGTGCCAGCATCCCCTCCGGGACTAGCGGTTACAATGAGCAGTTCTTC
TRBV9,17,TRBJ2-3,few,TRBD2,CASNLGLAGGVMDTQYF,TGTGCCAGCAATCTAGGACTAGCGGGAGGTGTGATGGATACGCAGTATTTT
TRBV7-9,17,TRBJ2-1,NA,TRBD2,CASKSRRTSGRYNEQFF,TGTGCCAGCAAATCTAGAAGGACTAGCGGGCGCTACAATGAGCAGTTCTTC
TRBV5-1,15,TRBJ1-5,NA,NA,CASSFNGVSNQPQHF,TGCGCCAGCAGCTTTAACGGAGTTAGCAATCAGCCCCAGCATTTT
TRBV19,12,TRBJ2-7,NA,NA,CASAFAGLEQYF,TGTGCCAGTGCTTTTGCGGGGCTCGAGCAGTACTTC
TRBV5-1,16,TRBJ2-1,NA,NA,CASSLGLRSSYNEQFF,TGCGCCAGCAGCCTGGGACTCCGCAGCTCCTACAATGAGCAGTTCTTC
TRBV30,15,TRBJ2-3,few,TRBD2,CAWSPLAGGVDTQYF,TGTGCCTGGAGTCCCCTAGCGGGAGGGGTAGATACGCAGTATTTT
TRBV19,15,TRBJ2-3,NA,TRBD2,CASSIPGGGTDTQYF,TGTGCCAGTAGTATACCTGGGGGGGGCACAGATACGCAGTATTTT
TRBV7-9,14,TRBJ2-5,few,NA,CASSPVRGQETQYF,TGTGCCAGCAGCCCCGTTAGGGGCCAAGAGACCCAGTACTTC
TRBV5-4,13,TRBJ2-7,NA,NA,CASSRDTTYEQYF,TGTGCCAGCAGCCGAGACACGACCTACGAGCAGTACTTC
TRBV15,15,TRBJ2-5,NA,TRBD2,CATSRGLAGGETQYF,TGTGCCACCAGCAGGGGACTAGCGGGGGGAGAGACCCAGTACTTC
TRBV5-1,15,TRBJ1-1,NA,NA,CASSSYRVGVTEAFF,TGCGCCAGCAGCTCCTACAGGGTTGGGGTCACTGAAGCTTTCTTT
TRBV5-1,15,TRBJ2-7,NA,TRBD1,CASSLRGTGSYEQYF,TGCGCCAGCAGCTTGCGCGGGACAGGCTCCTACGAGCAGTACTTC
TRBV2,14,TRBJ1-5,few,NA,CASSAWTGNQPQHF,TGTGCCAGCAGTGCCTGGACAGGCAATCAGCCCCAGCATTTT
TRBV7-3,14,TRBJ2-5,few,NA,CASSQDRSQETQYF,TGTGCCAGCAGCCAGGACAGATCACAAGAGACCCAGTACTTC
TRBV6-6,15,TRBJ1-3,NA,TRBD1,CASRPLQGAGNTIYF,TGTGCCAGCAGGCCCCTACAGGGGGCCGGAAACACCATATATTTT
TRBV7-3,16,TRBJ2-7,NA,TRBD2,CASSPYASGDPYEQYF,TGTGCCAGCAGCCCCTACGCTAGCGGGGACCCCTACGAGCAGTACTTC
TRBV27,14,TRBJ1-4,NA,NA,CASSLSSPGEKLFF,TGTGCCAGCAGTTTATCATCACCAGGCGAAAAACTGTTTTTT
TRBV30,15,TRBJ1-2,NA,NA,CAWSAPAWGNYGYTF,TGTGCCTGGAGTGCCCCCGCGTGGGGCAACTATGGCTACACCTTC
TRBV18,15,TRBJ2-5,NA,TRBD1,CASSPGQGRQETQYF,TGTGCCAGCTCACCGGGACAGGGCCGTCAAGAGACCCAGTACTTC
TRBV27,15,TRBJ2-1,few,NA,CASRYREMLYNEQFF,TGTGCCAGCAGATACAGGGAAATGCTCTACAATGAGCAGTTCTTC
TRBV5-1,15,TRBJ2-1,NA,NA,CASSLEVTEYNEQFF,TGCGCCAGCAGCTTGGAAGTGACTGAGTACAATGAGCAGTTCTTC
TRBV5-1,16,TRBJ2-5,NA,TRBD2,CASSPEPSGGRTTQYF,TGCGCCAGCAGCCCCGAGCCTAGCGGGGGGAGGACGACCCAGTACTTC
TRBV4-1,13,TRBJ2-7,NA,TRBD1,CASSTTGVHEQYF,TGCGCCAGCAGCACGACAGGGGTCCACGAGCAGTACTTC
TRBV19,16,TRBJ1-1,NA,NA,CASSANPSGWVTEAFF,TGTGCCAGTAGTGCCAATCCGTCAGGGTGGGTCACTGAAGCTTTCTTT
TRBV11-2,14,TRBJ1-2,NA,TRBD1,CASSLARGRYGYTF,TGTGCCAGCAGCCTAGCCAGGGGGCGTTATGGCTACACCTTC
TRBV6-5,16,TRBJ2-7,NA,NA,CASSYTPPGLQYEQYF,TGTGCCAGCAGTTACACTCCCCCGGGACTTCAATACGAGCAGTACTTC
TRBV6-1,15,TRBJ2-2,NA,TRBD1,CASSPTTGGTGELFF,TGTGCCAGCAGTCCAACCACAGGGGGGACCGGGGAGCTGTTTTTT
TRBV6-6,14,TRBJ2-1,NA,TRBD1,CASSSTGLYNEQFF,TGTGCCAGCAGTTCGACAGGGCTGTACAATGAGCAGTTCTTC